This T cell receptor (beta chain) was observed in a study of T cell responses to AZD1222 COVID-19 vaccine. Sequencing used immunoSEQ multiplex PCR; TCRdb keeps in-frame clones, though not all of them. In the table there are over 110,000 clones, 80% to 90% of which are singletons. In germline, CDR1 is DFQATT, CDR2 SNEGSKA (reference sequence). The V end lost 3 bases, the J end lost 11 bases, and 19 bases lay between the germline ends. The length of the CDR3 is 13 residues. The table lists this clone with a few counts. The rearrangement joins TRBV20-1 to TRBJ1-1; no clear D gene. The TCR originated in an adult in good health. The sequenced sample was peripheral blood, obtained on day 0 of AZD1222 vaccination. CDR3 in DNA: TGCAGTGCTAGTGAGGCCTTAGTACTGTCCGCTTTCTTT. This gives the protein CSASEALVLSAFF.